This T cell receptor beta chain originates from a study of blood T cell repertoires in COVID-19. Using immunoSEQ multiplex PCR, the repertoire was profiled, and TCRdb retains in-frame clones only, with some absent. The table records 650,000 to 800,000 clones, 80% to 90% of them present only once. In germline, CDR1 is SGHTA, CDR2 FQGNSA. V gave up 0 bases and J gave up 5 bases, with 16 bases separating them. The CDR3 covers 16 residues. The sample consisted of peripheral blood. This clonotype originated in a woman between 18 and 29 years old with acute or convalescent COVID-19. The chain uses TRBV7-2 and TRBJ1-2, with D maybe TRBD1 (5 bases). CDR3 residues: CASSLAVADTRYGYTF. The CDR3 DNA reads TGTGCCAGCAGCTTAGCAGTGGCGGACACTCGGTATGGCTACACCTTC.